This T cell receptor (beta chain) appears in the sequencing data of a study of breast tumors, draining lymph nodes, adjacent tissues. This clonotype was found many times. The germline V and J ends were trimmed by 10 bases and 0 bases, with 10 bases remaining between them. CDR3 size: 12 residues. Germline values: CDR1 LNHDA, CDR2 SQIVND (reference sequence). TCRdb redid the calling of the multiplex PCR reads with MiXCR, one entry per CDR3 protein. This table holds 50,000 to 85,000 distinct CDR3 sequences, 40% to 55% found once. The rearrangement uses TRBV19 and TRBJ2-7; D is perhaps TRBD1 (6 bases). Source material: breast tumor tissue. The sequence came from a female donor with breast cancer. Some clones in this sample may be carry-over from other donors' samples. For the CDR3, the DNA is TGTGCCATCAGACAGGACTCCTACGAGCAGTACTTC. Its protein is CAIRQDSYEQYF.